The 16 T cell receptor beta chains below all came from one sample that was sequenced in a study of human T cells and chemical hapten exposure. Via MiXCR, TCRdb re-called the RACE reads, giving one row per CDR3 protein. There are roughly 380,000 distinct CDR3 sequences in the sample; around 5% occur only once, and 2% to 2.5% lies in the top ten. The time point was: patch test 1, 2 weeks after DPC sensitization. Treatment noted: therapeutic diphenylcyclopropenone sensitization with weekly scalp DPC. This specimen was whole blood, taken in connection with sensitization to the hapten diphenylcyclopropenone (DPC). These receptors originate from a woman between 50 and 59 years old with alopecia areata. Some clones in this sample may be carry-over from other donors' samples.

The CDR3 DNA is TGTGCCAGCAGTTACTCTAGGGGACCGATTGAAAAACTGTTTTTT. This gives the protein CASSYSRGPIEKLFF. This chain connects TRBV12-3 or TRBV12-4 to TRBJ1-4, with D possibly TRBD1 on 5 matching bases. Trimming removed 4 bases from V and 7 bases from J, with 16 bases in between. The CDR3 is 15 residues long.

As regards this clonotype: The junction does not match germline at one end; this may be a read error. This sequence joins TRBV5-1 and TRBJ2-3; D gene uncertain. The germline CDR1 and CDR2 sequences are SGHRS and YFSETQ. CDR3 length equals 13 residues. The CDR3 spells CSSSFTSTDTQYF. Written as DNA, the CDR3 is TGCTCCAGCAGCTTTACGAGCACAGATACGCAGTATTTT.

The chain is built from TRBV7-6 and TRBJ2-7; 11 bases line up with TRBD2. The CDR3 contains 15 residues. V was pared by 4 bases and J by 2 bases, with 4 bases of the junction left unmatched. Germline CDR1 is SGHVS and CDR2 is FNYEAQ. CDR3 nucleotide sequence: TGTGCCAGCAGCTGGGGACTAGCGGACACCTACGAGCAGTACTTC. Protein sequence: CASSWGLADTYEQYF. Full variable domain (rest looked up from reference TRBV7-6 and TRBJ2-7): GAGVSQSPRYKVTKRGQDVALRCDPISGHVSLYWYRQALGQGPEFLTYFNYEAQQDKSGLPNDRFSAERPEGSISTLTIQRTEQRDSAMYRCASSWGLADTYEQYFGPGTRLTVT.

This clonotype was detected ten times or more. The chain links TRBV18 to TRBJ2-5; unclear D gene. Trimming cost V 3 bases and J 5 bases, with 10 bases left between them. The CDR3 consists of 13 residues. The V gene's germline CDR1 is KGHSH and CDR2 LQKENI. The CDR3 protein is CASSPRLDETQYF. CDR3 bases: TGTGCCAGCTCACCTCGCTTAGACGAGACCCAGTACTTC.

The sample holds one count of this clonotype. A read error may be the cause here, since a much bigger clone is one base away. J is TRBJ2-3 and V is TRBV28; D unclear. The CDR3 has 13 residues. Deletions cut 10 bases from V and 4 bases from J, with 15 bases between. The germline V gene encodes CDR1 MDHEN and CDR2 SYDVKM. CDR3 bases: TGTGCCATCACGGCGATTTCCCCAGATACGCAGTATTTT. Encoded protein: CAITAISPDTQYF.

This clonotype was counted ten times or more. The V gene is TRBV9, the J gene TRBJ1-1, with D possibly being TRBD1 (5 bases). The CDR3 consists of 14 residues. Trimming took 2 bases from V and 1 from J, leaving 9 bases between them. The V gene's germline CDR1 is SGDLS and CDR2 YYNGEE. This chain's CDR3 is CASSVTGQNTEAFF. CDR3 DNA: TGTGCCAGCAGCGTTACAGGCCAGAACACTGAAGCTTTCTTT.

This clonotype was recorded many times. The chain is built from TRBV24-1 and TRBJ2-3; tentative D call: TRBD1 (5 bases). The length of the CDR3 is 12 residues. CDR1 and CDR2 (germline): KGHDR, SFDVKD. V gave up 9 bases and J gave up 4 bases, with 10 bases separating them. CDR3 sequence: CATSQGPDTQYF. In DNA, the CDR3 is TGTGCCACCTCCCAGGGCCCAGATACGCAGTATTTT.

Only a few counts were recorded for this clonotype. The J gene is TRBJ2-1, the V gene TRBV7-9, with D possibly TRBD2 on 6 matching bases. Germline V CDR1 and CDR2: SEHNR, FQNEAQ (reference sequence). This CDR3 has 16 residues. V lost 1 base and J lost 0, with 10 bases in between. The CDR3 reads CASSLELGGSYNEQFF. Written as DNA, the CDR3 is TGTGCCAGCAGCTTAGAACTGGGGGGCTCCTACAATGAGCAGTTCTTC.

This clonotype was seen a few times. J is TRBJ1-3 and V is TRBV9; D remains ambiguous. This CDR3 contains 14 residues. CDR1 SGDLS and CDR2 YYNGEE come from the germline V gene. V was trimmed by 3 bases and J by 0 bases, leaving 7 bases between them. The DNA of the CDR3 is TGTGCCAGCAGCGCGAGTAGCTCTGGAAACACCATATATTTT. Translation: CASSASSSGNTIYF.

This clonotype was recorded at least ten times. The V gene is TRBV10-3, the J gene TRBJ1-4; perhaps TRBD1 as D (5 bases). With 3 bases removed from V and 3 bases from J, the gap between germline ends came to 11 bases. Germline V gene data show CDR1 as ENHRY and CDR2 as SYGVKD. This CDR3 contains 15 residues. The CDR3 sequence is CAISDSPGPNEKLFF. Written as DNA, the CDR3 is TGTGCCATCAGTGATTCCCCGGGACCTAATGAAAAACTGTTTTTT.

This clonotype was detected ten times or more. CDR3 region: CASSLEGRDEQYF. CDR3 in DNA: TGTGCCAGCAGCTTGGAGGGCCGTGACGAGCAGTACTTC. The chain employs TRBV5-4 and TRBJ2-7; D not resolved. This CDR3 comprises 13 residues. Deletions cut 0 bases from V and 5 bases from J, with 9 bases between. Germline V gene sequence: CDR1 SGHNT, CDR2 YYREEE (reference sequence).

The chain has TRBV10-3 and TRBJ2-1, with D possibly being TRBD1 (6 bases). The CDR3 contains 13 residues. The germline V gene has CDR1 ENHRY and CDR2 SYGVKD. V gave up 10 bases and J gave up 8 bases, with 18 bases separating them. The CDR3 DNA reads as TGTGCCACCAGAACAGGGCCCCGGGATGAGCAGTTCTTC. Protein product: CATRTGPRDEQFF.

This clonotype was seen at least ten times. This chain links TRBV12-3 or TRBV12-4 with TRBJ2-1; D not certain. This CDR3 has 13 amino acids. The V end was cut by 3 bases, the J end by 4 bases, with 7 bases between. CDR3 bases: TGTGCCAGCAGTTTTAAGCAATACAATGAGCAGTTCTTC. Translated, it gives CASSFKQYNEQFF.

This chain uses TRBV12-3 or TRBV12-4 with TRBJ1-2, with D possibly being TRBD1 (6 bases). Trimming removed 5 bases from V and 4 bases from J, with 11 bases in between. CDR3 length equals 13 residues. The CDR3 DNA reads TGTGCCAGCAGTACAGGGCGCGCCTATGGCTACACCTTC. Encoded protein: CASSTGRAYGYTF.

This rearrangement joins TRBV7-9 to TRBJ2-1; maybe TRBD1 (5 bases). CDR3 size: 16 residues. V lost 6 bases and J 6 bases, leaving 21 bases between the germline ends. Germline assignment: CDR1 SEHNR and CDR2 FQNEAQ (reference sequence). This chain's CDR3 is CASSHRASRESNEQFF. The CDR3 DNA sequence: TGTGCCAGCAGTCACCGGGCGAGCAGGGAATCCAATGAGCAGTTCTTC.

This clonotype has ten or more counts. The chain has TRBV11-1 and TRBJ2-1; 7 nucleotides line up with TRBD1. From germline, CDR1 is SGHAT and CDR2 FQDESV (reference sequence). The CDR3 consists of 15 residues. J lost 10 bases, V lost 4 bases, and 13 bases had no gene match. CDR3 nucleotide sequence: TGTGCCAGCAGCTCTCCCACTCAGACAGGGAACGAGCAGTTCTTC. Protein: CASSSPTQTGNEQFF. Supplemented by reference TRBV11-1 and TRBJ2-1, the full variable domain reads EAEVAQSPRYKITEKSQAVAFWCDPISGHATLYWYRQILGQGPELLVQFQDESVVDDSQLPKDRFSAERLKGVDSTLKIQPAELGDSAMYLCASSSPTQTGNEQFFGPGTRLTVL.